This entry features one T cell receptor (beta chain) sequence. At one end, the junction sequence differs from germline, possibly due to a read error. These data are taken from a study of blood T cells in healthy people across ages. The CDR3 is 12 residues long. A sample-barcoded 5' primer and a J-beta primer mix were used in a second PCR of roughly 7 to 11 cycles. From the 5' RACE reads, TCRdb called clonotypes with MiXCR, one entry per CDR3 protein. Altogether roughly 1.6 million distinct CDR3 sequences are present, roughly 30% being singletons, with the ten largest covering around 10%. The sequenced sample consisted of blood. This chain uses TRBV12-3 or TRBV12-4 with TRBJ1-2; D unclear. The receptor was derived from a woman aged 30 to 39 in good health. The CDR3 region has the DNA TGTGCCAGCAGCCCCCTGGCGTCTGGCTACGCCTTC. This codes for CASSPLASGYAF.